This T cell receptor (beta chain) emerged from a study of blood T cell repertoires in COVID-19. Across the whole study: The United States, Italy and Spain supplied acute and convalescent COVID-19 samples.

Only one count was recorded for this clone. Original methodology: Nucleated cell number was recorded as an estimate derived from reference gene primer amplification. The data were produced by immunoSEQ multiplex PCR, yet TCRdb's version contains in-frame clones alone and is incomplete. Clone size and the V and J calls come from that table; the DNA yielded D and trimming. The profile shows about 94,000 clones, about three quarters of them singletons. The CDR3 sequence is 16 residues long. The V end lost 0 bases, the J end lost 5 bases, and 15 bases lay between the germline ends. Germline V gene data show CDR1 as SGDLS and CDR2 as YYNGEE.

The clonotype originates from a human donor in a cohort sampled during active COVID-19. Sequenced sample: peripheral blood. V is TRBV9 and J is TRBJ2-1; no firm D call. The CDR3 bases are TGTGCCAGCAGCGTAGTTGAACAGCCCCCAGACAATGAGCAGTTCTTC. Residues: CASSVVEQPPDNEQFF.